This T cell receptor beta chain was retrieved from a study of T cell repertoires in cytomegalovirus infection. TCRdb ran MiXCR on the reads and lists one entry per CDR3 protein. Found here are around 6,000 distinct CDR3 sequences, approximately 58% of them singletons; the top ten hold roughly 90%. This clonotype was seen a handful of times. Antigen unknown. Points from the study as a whole: The cumulative frequency of public TCR beta families distinguished individuals who carried CMV together with the relevant HLA. Clonotype analysis showed dominance of the ex vivo response by HLA-C-restricted CMV-specific TCR beta clonotypes.

Sequenced sample: PBMCs, sequenced either directly or after in vitro stimulation (not recorded which). The TCR originated in a human donor in good health (CMV status not recorded). Some clones in this sample may be carry-over from other donors' samples.

The CDR3 DNA follows: TGTGCCAGCAGCGCGGGACTAGACTACGAGCAGTACTTC. It is translated as CASSAGLDYEQYF. The genes are TRBV7-8 and TRBJ2-7, with 8 bases that match TRBD2. Germline V gives CDR1 SGHVS, CDR2 FQNEAQ. The CDR3 loop spans 13 amino acids. V lost 5 bases to trimming and J lost 3 bases; unmatched junction nucleotides: 3.